This T cell receptor (beta chain) was obtained from a study of blood T cell repertoires in COVID-19. The assay was immunoSEQ multiplex PCR, and TCRdb's table has in-frame clones only and misses some. The sample lists 200,000 to 250,000 clones; 86% were seen once. Donors in Cohort 3 who had recovered were those with two negative PCRs, healthcare professional clearance, or resolution of their symptoms. CDR1 is MDHEN and CDR2 is SYDVKM in the germline V gene. Trimming pared 8 bases from V and 0 bases from J, leaving 16 bases between. CDR3 length equals 15 residues. Sequencing used PBMCs or T cells enriched from blood (not recorded which). The sequence derives from a woman in her forties or fifties who had recovered from COVID-19. The chain links TRBV28 to TRBJ2-5; weak D call: TRBD2 (5 bases). CDR3 sequence (DNA): TGTGCCAGCGCTTCTGTGCGGGCGAACCAAGAGACCCAGTACTTC. It encodes CASASVRANQETQYF.